This TCR beta chain was found in a study of T cell repertoires in cytomegalovirus infection. TCRdb ran MiXCR on the reads and lists one entry per CDR3 protein. The top ten hold under 30% of the sample, which has 180,000 or so distinct CDR3 sequences, about a sixth seen once. The CDR3 is 17 amino acids. Germline CDR1 reads DFQATT; CDR2 reads SNEGSKA (reference sequence). V lost 0 bases and J lost 0, with 15 bases in between. This clonotype was recorded only once. This chain joins TRBV20-1 and TRBJ2-1; weak D call: TRBD2 (6 bases). The source of this sequence is a human donor in good health (CMV status not recorded). Some clones in this sample may be carry-over from other donors' samples. The sample comprised CD8+ T cells from PBMCs. The CDR3 DNA reads TGCAGTGCTAGAGATTATTCTCTCGGGAGCTCCTACAATGAGCAGTTCTTC. Protein sequence: CSARDYSLGSSYNEQFF.